The sequence of this T cell receptor (beta chain) was determined in a study of blood T cell repertoires in COVID-19. Individuals aged roughly 18 to 95 years were recruited from 20 to 25 US areas. The CDR3 spans 15 residues. Between the trimmed V and J ends, which lost 2 bases and 0 bases, there was a span of 5 bases. Germline V gene lookup returns CDR1 MRHNA and CDR2 SNTAGT. Per the original data handling: Amplifying reference gene primers gave estimates of nucleated cell counts. Profiling relied on immunoSEQ multiplex PCR, and the TCRdb table lists in-frame clones only, not all of them. V and J calls plus clone size are reproduced from that table; the DNA served to infer D and trimming. The table has fewer than 250,000 clones, 70% to 85% seen once.

V is TRBV6-4 and J is TRBJ2-6; a possible D gene is TRBD2 (5 bases). This TCR was recovered from a woman between 25 and 40 years old who had recovered from COVID-19. Source material: PBMCs or T cells enriched from blood (not recorded which). CDR3 coding DNA: TGTGCCAGCAGTGACGAGGGCTCTGGGGCCAACGTCCTGACTTTC. Residues: CASSDEGSGANVLTF.